This TCR beta chain comes out of a study of persistence of HIV-infected CD4 T cells. Across the study: The sample holds CD4+ T cells responsive to CMV or HIV-1 Gag. Study-wide findings and caveats: Degenerate expanded CDR3beta sequences were enriched among CMV- and Gag-responding cells.

Turning to this clone: Its antigen is not identified.

The immunoSEQ assay was version 4, run in survey mode. Genomic DNA was diluted to around 10 ng/uL, up to roughly 1 ug per sample. Sequenced by immunoSEQ multiplex PCR; TCRdb stores in-frame clones only, minus some. This table holds 48,000 or so clones, 75% to 85% found once. Stimulation used 10 ug/mL lysate from CMV-infected fibroblasts. Memory cells lacking CD40L and CD69 with high CD45RO were sorted. The receptor was derived from an adult man with HIV who was CMV-seropositive. This specimen was CD4+ T cells sorted from PBMCs after roughly 19-hour stimulation, taken from a patient who received antiretroviral therapy.

The DNA for the CDR3 is TGTGCCAGCAGCCGGGACAAAGTATCGTATAATTCACCCCTCCACTTT. This encodes CASSRDKVSYNSPLHF. The V and J genes are TRBV2 and TRBJ1-6; tentatively, D is TRBD1 (6 bases). The germline gives CDR1 SNHLY, CDR2 FYNNEI. Trimming shortened V by 6 bases and J by 4 bases, and 16 bases separated the two germline ends. CDR3 size: 16 residues.